This entry features one TCR beta chain sequence. These data are taken from a study of glioma-infiltrating T cells. Using RNA template, CDR3s of TCR alpha and beta were amplified with iRepertoire arm-PCR. MiXCR was run by TCRdb on the multiplex PCR reads, yielding one entry per CDR3 protein. The repertoire holds about 190,000 distinct CDR3 sequences, with 30% to 40% as singletons. The sequencing input was glioma tissue, nonneoplastic brain tissue, or PBMCs (not recorded which). The receptor comes from a human donor with low-grade glioma or glioblastoma, undergoing nonglioma brain surgery, or in good health (not recorded which).

CDR3: CASSRTSYNEQFF. The CDR3, as DNA: TGCGCCAGCAGCCGGACATCCTACAATGAGCAGTTCTTC. The chain carries TRBV4-1 and TRBJ2-1, with D maybe TRBD1 (5 bases). Trimming pared 4 bases from V and 1 base from J, leaving 5 bases between. The germline CDR1 and CDR2 sequences are MGHRA and YSYEKL. The CDR3 totals 13 residues.